A selection of T cell receptor beta chains follows, all from one sample in a study of T-cell reconstitution after alpha-beta-depleted transplantation in children. TCRdb re-called the PCR reads through MiXCR, storing one row per CDR3 protein. The sample contains 250,000 to 300,000 distinct CDR3 sequences, roughly 7.8% of which appear only once. The input for sequencing was peripheral blood, taken 360 days after TCRalphabeta/CD19-depleted stem cell transplant. The receptor set was obtained from a female patient aged 2-9 years who had a stem cell transplant for Fanconi anemia, so the T cells may come from the graft donor. Each CDR3 is given with its conserved first and last residue. Fields, in order: clone size, V gene, D gene, J gene, CDR3 protein, CDR3 DNA. A D gene is named only where the DNA matches it firmly. Clone size is shown for a subset of rows, as once, few, many or a class of expanded clone.

clone_size: many; v_call: TRBV29-1; d_call: NA; j_call: TRBJ1-1; cdr3_aa: CSARGSREAFF; cdr3_nt: TGCAGCGCCCGAGGGAGTAGAGAAGCTTTCTTT
clone_size: NA; v_call: TRBV9; d_call: NA; j_call: TRBJ1-3; cdr3_aa: CASSERDLIPTRTIYF; cdr3_nt: TGTGCCAGCAGCGAGAGGGACCTGATCCCCACACGGACCATATATTTT
clone_size: NA; v_call: TRBV6-1; d_call: NA; j_call: TRBJ1-1; cdr3_aa: CASRRLLRGTRTEAFF; cdr3_nt: TGTGCCAGCAGACGCCTGCTCAGGGGAACGCGGACTGAAGCTTTCTTT
clone_size: many; v_call: TRBV14; d_call: TRBD1; j_call: TRBJ1-2; cdr3_aa: CASSQTGLYGYTF; cdr3_nt: TGTGCCAGCAGCCAGACAGGGCTCTATGGCTACACCTTC
clone_size: NA; v_call: TRBV6-2/TRBV6-3; d_call: TRBD2; j_call: TRBJ2-3; cdr3_aa: CASSYSPGGVDTQYF; cdr3_nt: TGTGCCAGCAGTTACTCGCCGGGAGGGGTAGATACGCAGTATTTT
clone_size: NA; v_call: TRBV30; d_call: TRBD1; j_call: TRBJ1-1; cdr3_aa: CAWSARDRVAEAFF; cdr3_nt: TGTGCCTGGAGTGCCCGGGACAGGGTGGCTGAAGCTTTCTTT
clone_size: NA; v_call: TRBV18; d_call: NA; j_call: TRBJ1-3; cdr3_aa: CASSPMISASPGNTIYF; cdr3_nt: TGTGCCAGCTCACCAATGATTTCGGCCTCTCCAGGAAACACCATATATTTT
clone_size: many; v_call: TRBV20-1; d_call: TRBD2; j_call: TRBJ2-1; cdr3_aa: CSASDSGSSYNEQFF; cdr3_nt: TGCAGTGCTAGTGACAGCGGGAGTTCCTACAATGAGCAGTTCTTC
clone_size: few; v_call: TRBV6-5; d_call: TRBD2; j_call: TRBJ2-3; cdr3_aa: CASSYRAGGSDTQYF; cdr3_nt: TGTGCCAGCAGTTACAGAGCGGGGGGCTCAGATACGCAGTATTTT
clone_size: many; v_call: TRBV6-5; d_call: NA; j_call: TRBJ2-7; cdr3_aa: CASSYLADSYEQYF; cdr3_nt: TGTGCCAGCAGTTACCTCGCGGATTCCTACGAGCAGTACTTC
clone_size: once; v_call: TRBV18; d_call: NA; j_call: TRBJ2-1; cdr3_aa: CASSLLGQSYNEQFF; cdr3_nt: TGTGCCAGCTCACTTCTTGGACAGAGTTACAATGAGCAGTTCTTC
clone_size: many; v_call: TRBV27; d_call: NA; j_call: TRBJ2-1; cdr3_aa: CASSSYSGPTSYNEQFF; cdr3_nt: TGTGCCAGCAGTTCCTACTCAGGGCCTACCTCCTACAATGAGCAGTTCTTC
clone_size: few; v_call: TRBV5-4; d_call: TRBD1; j_call: TRBJ1-2; cdr3_aa: CASSLETGDYGYTF; cdr3_nt: TGTGCCAGCAGCTTGGAGACAGGGGACTATGGCTACACCTTC
clone_size: many; v_call: TRBV7-6; d_call: NA; j_call: TRBJ1-1; cdr3_aa: CASSLELNTEAFF; cdr3_nt: TGTGCCAGCAGCTTAGAGTTGAACACTGAAGCTTTCTTT
clone_size: NA; v_call: TRBV3-1; d_call: NA; j_call: TRBJ2-2; cdr3_aa: CAGSQGAGTGELFF; cdr3_nt: TGTGCCGGCAGCCAAGGAGCCGGAACCGGGGAGCTGTTTTTT
clone_size: many; v_call: TRBV11-2; d_call: TRBD2; j_call: TRBJ2-6; cdr3_aa: CASSLVGGVHSGANVLTF; cdr3_nt: TGTGCCAGCAGCTTAGTGGGGGGGGTCCACTCTGGGGCCAACGTCCTGACTTTC
clone_size: many; v_call: TRBV4-2; d_call: TRBD2; j_call: TRBJ2-1; cdr3_aa: CASSLTTSGGDYNEQFF; cdr3_nt: TGTGCCAGCAGCCTGACTACTAGCGGGGGTGACTACAATGAGCAGTTCTTC
clone_size: NA; v_call: TRBV11-2; d_call: NA; j_call: TRBJ1-1; cdr3_aa: CASSFSLGEGSTEAFF; cdr3_nt: TGTGCCAGCAGCTTTTCCCTCGGGGAGGGGAGTACTGAAGCTTTCTTT
clone_size: NA; v_call: TRBV7-9; d_call: NA; j_call: TRBJ1-5; cdr3_aa: CASSLGTRPVQPQHF; cdr3_nt: TGTGCCAGCAGCTTAGGGACCAGGCCGGTTCAGCCCCAGCATTTT
clone_size: many; v_call: TRBV3-1; d_call: NA; j_call: TRBJ2-1; cdr3_aa: CASSQTKPYNEQFF; cdr3_nt: TGTGCCAGCAGCCAGACGAAACCCTACAATGAGCAGTTCTTC
clone_size: NA; v_call: TRBV7-9; d_call: NA; j_call: TRBJ1-2; cdr3_aa: CASFKGQGLDDYGYTF; cdr3_nt: TGTGCCAGCTTCAAAGGTCAGGGGCTGGATGACTATGGCTACACCTTC
clone_size: NA; v_call: TRBV11-2; d_call: NA; j_call: TRBJ1-6; cdr3_aa: CASSRTFRGVSSYNSPLHF; cdr3_nt: TGTGCCAGCAGCCGGACGTTCCGAGGGGTTAGCTCCTATAATTCACCCCTCCACTTT
clone_size: many; v_call: TRBV20-1; d_call: NA; j_call: TRBJ2-7; cdr3_aa: CSARQSQGVPYEQYF; cdr3_nt: TGCAGTGCTAGACAAAGCCAGGGAGTACCCTACGAGCAGTACTTC
clone_size: NA; v_call: TRBV4-3; d_call: NA; j_call: TRBJ1-1; cdr3_aa: CASSHLGNTEAFF; cdr3_nt: TGCGCCAGCAGCCACCTGGGGAACACTGAAGCTTTCTTT
clone_size: few; v_call: TRBV20-1; d_call: NA; j_call: TRBJ2-2; cdr3_aa: CSARVVVGGELFF; cdr3_nt: TGCAGTGCTAGAGTGGTTGTCGGCGGGGAGCTGTTTTTT
clone_size: many; v_call: TRBV20-1; d_call: NA; j_call: TRBJ1-1; cdr3_aa: CSAPSRGSTEAFF; cdr3_nt: TGCAGTGCCCCATCCCGGGGATCCACTGAAGCTTTCTTT
clone_size: few; v_call: TRBV20-1; d_call: TRBD2; j_call: TRBJ2-3; cdr3_aa: CSAELAGGPGQYF; cdr3_nt: TGCAGTGCCGAACTAGCGGGGGGGCCGGGGCAGTATTTT
clone_size: many; v_call: TRBV5-1; d_call: NA; j_call: TRBJ1-1; cdr3_aa: CASSLEAGWRTEAFF; cdr3_nt: TGCGCCAGCAGCTTGGAGGCAGGGTGGAGGACTGAAGCTTTCTTT